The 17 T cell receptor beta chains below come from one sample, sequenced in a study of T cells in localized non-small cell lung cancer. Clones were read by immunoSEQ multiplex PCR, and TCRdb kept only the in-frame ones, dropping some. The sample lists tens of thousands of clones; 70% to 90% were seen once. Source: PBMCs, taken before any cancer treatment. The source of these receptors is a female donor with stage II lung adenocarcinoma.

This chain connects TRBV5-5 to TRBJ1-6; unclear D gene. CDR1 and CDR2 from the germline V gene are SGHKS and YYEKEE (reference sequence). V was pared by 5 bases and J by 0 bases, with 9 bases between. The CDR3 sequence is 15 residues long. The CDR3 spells CASSHASSYNSPLHF. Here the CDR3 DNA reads TGTGCCAGCAGTCACGCCAGCTCCTATAATTCACCCCTCCACTTT.

CDR3 loop: CASAHYNEQFF. In nucleotides, the CDR3 is TGTGCCAGTGCTCACTACAATGAGCAGTTCTTC. The chain joins TRBV19 to TRBJ2-1; D remains unclear. Trimming removed 8 bases at V and 3 bases at J, with 5 bases between. CDR1 and CDR2 from the germline V gene are LNHDA and SQIVND (reference sequence). The length of the CDR3 is 11 residues.

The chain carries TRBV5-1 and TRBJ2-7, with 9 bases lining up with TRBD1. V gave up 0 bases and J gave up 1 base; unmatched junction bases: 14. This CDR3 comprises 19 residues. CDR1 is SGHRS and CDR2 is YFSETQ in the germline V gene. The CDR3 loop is CASSLDSRSPGQGSYEQYF. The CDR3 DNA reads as TGCGCCAGCAGCTTGGATTCCCGCAGCCCGGGACAGGGTTCCTACGAGCAGTACTTC.

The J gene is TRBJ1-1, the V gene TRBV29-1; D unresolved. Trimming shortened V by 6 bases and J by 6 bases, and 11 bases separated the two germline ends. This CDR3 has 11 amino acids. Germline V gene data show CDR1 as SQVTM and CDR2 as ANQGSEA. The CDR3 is CSVPGMAEAFF. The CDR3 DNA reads TGCAGCGTCCCGGGGATGGCTGAAGCTTTCTTT.

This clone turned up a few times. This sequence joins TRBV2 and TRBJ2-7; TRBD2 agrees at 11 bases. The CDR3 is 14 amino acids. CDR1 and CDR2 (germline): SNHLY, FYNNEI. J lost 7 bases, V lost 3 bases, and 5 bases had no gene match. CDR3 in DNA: TGTGCCAGCAGTGAGATCCTAGCGGGGGGAGAGCAGTACTTC. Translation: CASSEILAGGEQYF.

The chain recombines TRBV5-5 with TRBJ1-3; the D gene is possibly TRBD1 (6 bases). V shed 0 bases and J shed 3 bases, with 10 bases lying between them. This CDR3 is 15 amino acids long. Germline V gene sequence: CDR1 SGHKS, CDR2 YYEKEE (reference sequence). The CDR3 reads CASSLGQEVGNTIYF. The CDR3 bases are TGTGCCAGCAGCTTGGGACAGGAAGTTGGAAACACCATATATTTT. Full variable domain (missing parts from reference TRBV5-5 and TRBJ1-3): DAGVTQSPTHLIKTRGQQVTLRCSPISGHKSVSWYQQVLGQGPQFIFQYYEKEERGRGNFPDRFSARQFPNYSSELNVNALLLGDSALYLCASSLGQEVGNTIYFGEGSWLTVV.

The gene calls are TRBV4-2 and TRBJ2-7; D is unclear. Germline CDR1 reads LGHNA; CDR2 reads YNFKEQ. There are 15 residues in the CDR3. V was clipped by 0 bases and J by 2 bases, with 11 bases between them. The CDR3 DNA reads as TGTGCCAGCAGCCAAGAGGTACACCCTACCTACGAGCAGTACTTC. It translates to CASSQEVHPTYEQYF.

The CDR3 DNA reads as TGTGCCAGCTCACCAGACACTGAAGCTTTCTTT. Protein product: CASSPDTEAFF. The chain employs TRBV18 and TRBJ1-1; no clear D. This CDR3 spans 11 amino acids. The V gene's germline CDR1 is KGHSH and CDR2 LQKENI. The germline V and J ends were trimmed by 2 bases and 3 bases, with 1 base remaining between them.

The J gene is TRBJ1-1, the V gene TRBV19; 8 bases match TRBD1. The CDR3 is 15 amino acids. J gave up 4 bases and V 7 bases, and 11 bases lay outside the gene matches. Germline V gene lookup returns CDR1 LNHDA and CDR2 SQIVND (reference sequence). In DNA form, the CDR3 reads TGTGCCAGTAACATGGACAGGGCTGTAGGCACTGAAGCTTTCTTT. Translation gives CASNMDRAVGTEAFF.

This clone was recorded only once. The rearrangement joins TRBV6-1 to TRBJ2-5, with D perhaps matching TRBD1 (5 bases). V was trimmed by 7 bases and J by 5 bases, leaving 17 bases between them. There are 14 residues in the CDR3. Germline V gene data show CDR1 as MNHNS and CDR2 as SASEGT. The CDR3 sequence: CASTPLQGRETQYF. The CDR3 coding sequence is TGTGCCAGCACCCCCCTGCAGGGTCGGGAGACCCAGTACTTC.

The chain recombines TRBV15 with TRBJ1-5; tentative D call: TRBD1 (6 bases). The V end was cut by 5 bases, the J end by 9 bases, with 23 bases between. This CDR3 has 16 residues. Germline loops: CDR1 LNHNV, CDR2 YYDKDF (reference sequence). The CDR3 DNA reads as TGTGCCACCAGCGGGTCGGACCGAGGGGGTCTGCGGCCCCAGCATTTT. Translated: CATSGSDRGGLRPQHF.

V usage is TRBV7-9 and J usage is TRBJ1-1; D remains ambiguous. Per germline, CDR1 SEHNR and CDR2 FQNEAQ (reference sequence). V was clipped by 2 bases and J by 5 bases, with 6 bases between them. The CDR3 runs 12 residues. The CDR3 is CASSLTRTEAFF. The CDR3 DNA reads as TGTGCCAGCAGCTTAACCCGGACTGAAGCTTTCTTT.

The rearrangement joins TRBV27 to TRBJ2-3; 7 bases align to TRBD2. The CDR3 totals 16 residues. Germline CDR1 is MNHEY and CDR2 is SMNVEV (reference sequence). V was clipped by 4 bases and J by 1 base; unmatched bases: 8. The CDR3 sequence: CASSSNWAGGTDTQYF. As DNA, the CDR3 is TGTGCCAGCAGTTCTAATTGGGCGGGGGGCACAGATACGCAGTATTTT.

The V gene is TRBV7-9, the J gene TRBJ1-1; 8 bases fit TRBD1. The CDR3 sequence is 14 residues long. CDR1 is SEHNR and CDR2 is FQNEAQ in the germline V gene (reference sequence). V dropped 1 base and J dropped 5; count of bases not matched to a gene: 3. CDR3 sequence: CASSLGTGMTEAFF. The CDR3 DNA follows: TGTGCCAGCAGCTTAGGGACAGGGATGACTGAAGCTTTCTTT.

CDR3 sequence reads: CASSERGGDSYEQYF. In DNA form, the CDR3 reads TGTGCCAGCAGTGAAAGGGGAGGAGATAGCTACGAGCAGTACTTC. The chain links TRBV6-1 to TRBJ2-7; possibly TRBD2 for D (6 bases). V lost 2 bases to trimming and J lost 3 bases, with 14 bases between them. The CDR3 totals 15 residues. Germline-derived CDR1 and CDR2 are MNHNS and SASEGT.

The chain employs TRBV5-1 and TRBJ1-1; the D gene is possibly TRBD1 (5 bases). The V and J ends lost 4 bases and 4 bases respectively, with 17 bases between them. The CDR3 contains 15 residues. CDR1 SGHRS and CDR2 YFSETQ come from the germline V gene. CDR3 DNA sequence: TGCGCCAGCAGCCTAGCCGGGACCAGGAGCACTGAAGCTTTCTTT. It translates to CASSLAGTRSTEAFF. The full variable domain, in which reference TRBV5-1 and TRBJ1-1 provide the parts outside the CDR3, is KAGVTQTPRYLIKTRGQQVTLSCSPISGHRSVSWYQQTPGQGLQFLFEYFSETQRNKGNFPGRFSGRQFSNSRSEMNVSTLELGDSALYLCASSLAGTRSTEAFFGQGTRLTVV.

CDR3 sequence: CASSLVGGGANYGYTF. Written as DNA, the CDR3 is TGTGCCAGCAGCTTAGTTGGGGGGGGAGCTAACTATGGCTACACCTTC. The rearrangement joins TRBV11-2 to TRBJ1-2; D might be TRBD1 (5 bases). Germline V gives CDR1 SGHAT, CDR2 FQNNGV. CDR3 length equals 16 residues. V lost 1 base and J 0 bases, leaving 12 bases between the germline ends.